Listed below are T cell receptor beta chains from one sample, sequenced in a study of tumor-infiltrating lymphocytes in primary liver carcinoma. One entry per CDR3 protein results from TCRdb running MiXCR on the multiplex PCR reads. The sample has 35,000 to 40,000 distinct CDR3 sequences; around 75% are singletons. Sequenced sample: tumor-adjacent normal liver tissue. These receptors all come from a man between 40 and 49 years old with primary liver carcinoma and hepatitis B virus infection. CDR3s include the opening cysteine and the closing phenylalanine or tryptophan. The D gene is left open where the match is weak. Size is stated for part of the rows, as once, few or many counts, or as a class when the clone is expanded.

CDR3 length: 12; clone size: -; J gene: TRBJ2-3; D gene: -; V gene: TRBV19; CDR3 DNA: TGTGCCAGTATGCTTAGCGGAGATACGCAATGTTTT; CDR3 protein: CASMLSGDTQCF
CDR3 length: 15; clone size: -; J gene: TRBJ2-2; D gene: -; V gene: TRBV5-4; CDR3 DNA: TGTGCCAGCAGCACCGGGATTAGGGGGACCGGGGAGCTGTTTTTT; CDR3 protein: CASSTGIRGTGELFF
CDR3 length: 15; clone size: -; J gene: TRBJ2-2; D gene: -; V gene: TRBV7-9; CDR3 DNA: TGTGCCAGCAGCTCTCTGGGAATAAACATCGGGGAGCTGTTTTTT; CDR3 protein: CASSSLGINIGELFF
CDR3 length: 15; clone size: -; J gene: TRBJ2-4; D gene: -; V gene: TRBV10-3; CDR3 DNA: TGTGCCATCAGTGACAACTGGATAGTCAAAAACATTCAGTACTTC; CDR3 protein: CAISDNWIVKNIQYF
CDR3 length: 15; clone size: -; J gene: TRBJ2-3; D gene: -; V gene: TRBV12-3/TRBV12-4; CDR3 DNA: TGTGCCAACAGTTCCGACTGGACTGTTGGGGATAAGCAGTATTTT; CDR3 protein: CANSSDWTVGDKQYF
CDR3 length: 14; clone size: -; J gene: TRBJ2-3; D gene: TRBD2; V gene: TRBV5-4; CDR3 DNA: TGTGCCAGCAGTAGGACTAGCACCACAGATATGCAGTATTTT; CDR3 protein: CASSRTSTTDMQYF
CDR3 length: 13; clone size: -; J gene: TRBJ2-1; D gene: -; V gene: TRBV4-1; CDR3 DNA: TGCGCCTGCAGCCAAGATTTAGGTCCCGAGGAGTTCTTC; CDR3 protein: CACSQDLGPEEFF
CDR3 length: 17; clone size: -; J gene: TRBJ2-4; D gene: TRBD2; V gene: TRBV11-1; CDR3 DNA: TGTACCAGCAGCTTTCCCGGGACTAGCTGGACCAAAATCATTCAGTACTTC; CDR3 protein: CTSSFPGTSWTKIIQYF
CDR3 length: 17; clone size: -; J gene: TRBJ2-4; D gene: -; V gene: TRBV11-1; CDR3 DNA: TGTGCCAGCAGCTTTCCCGGGACTGGCTGGACTAAAAACATTCAGTACTTC; CDR3 protein: CASSFPGTGWTKNIQYF
CDR3 length: 14; clone size: -; J gene: TRBJ2-5; D gene: TRBD1; V gene: TRBV4-1; CDR3 DNA: TGCGCCAGCAGCTCCCGGACAGGAGACGAGACCCAGTACTTC; CDR3 protein: CASSSRTGDETQYF
CDR3 length: 16; clone size: many; J gene: TRBJ2-6; D gene: -; V gene: TRBV7-8; CDR3 DNA: TGTGCCAGCAGCTCCCCCGAGGGCTCTGGGGCCAACGTCCTGACTTTC; CDR3 protein: CASSSPEGSGANVLTF
CDR3 length: 19; clone size: -; J gene: TRBJ2-7; D gene: -; V gene: TRBV11-2; CDR3 DNA: TGTGGCATCAGCTTCGACAGGCCCCGACGTTCTTCATACGGTTACGAGCAGTACTTC; CDR3 protein: CGISFDRPRRSSYGYEQYF
CDR3 length: 15; clone size: -; J gene: TRBJ2-1; D gene: -; V gene: TRBV6-2/TRBV6-3; CDR3 DNA: TGTGCCAGCACCTTACTCGACAGTGGCTACAATGAGCAGTTCTTC; CDR3 protein: CASTLLDSGYNEQFF
CDR3 length: 17; clone size: -; J gene: TRBJ2-3; D gene: -; V gene: TRBV7-8; CDR3 DNA: TGTGCCAGCAGCCCGATGTTGATGGGGACCAACAGGCAGCCCCAGTATTTT; CDR3 protein: CASSPMLMGTNRQPQYF
CDR3 length: 14; clone size: -; J gene: TRBJ1-1; D gene: -; V gene: TRBV29-1; CDR3 DNA: TGCAGCGTTGAGGCAGGGGTGGGGGAAACTGAAGCTCTCTTT; CDR3 protein: CSVEAGVGETEALF
CDR3 length: 14; clone size: -; J gene: TRBJ2-7; D gene: -; V gene: TRBV5-1; CDR3 DNA: TGCGCCAGCGGCGTAGCGGTAGGGGAGTCGGAGCAGTACTTC; CDR3 protein: CASGVAVGESEQYF